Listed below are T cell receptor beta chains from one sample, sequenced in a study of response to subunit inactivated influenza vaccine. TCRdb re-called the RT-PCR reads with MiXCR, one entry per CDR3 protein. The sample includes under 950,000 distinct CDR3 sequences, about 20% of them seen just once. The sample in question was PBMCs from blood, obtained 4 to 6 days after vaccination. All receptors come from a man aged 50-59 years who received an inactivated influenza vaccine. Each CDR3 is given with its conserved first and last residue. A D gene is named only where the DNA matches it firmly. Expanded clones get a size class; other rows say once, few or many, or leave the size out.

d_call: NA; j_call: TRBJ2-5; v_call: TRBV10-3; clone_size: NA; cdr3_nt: TGTGCCATCAGTCCCGAGGATAGGTACCAAGAGACCCAGTACTTC; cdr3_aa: CAISPEDRYQETQYF
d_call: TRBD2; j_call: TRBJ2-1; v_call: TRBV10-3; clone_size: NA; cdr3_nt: TGTGCCATCAGTGATAGGCGCGGAACTAGCGGGAGTACTTACTACAATGAGCAGTTCTTC; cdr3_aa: CAISDRRGTSGSTYYNEQFF
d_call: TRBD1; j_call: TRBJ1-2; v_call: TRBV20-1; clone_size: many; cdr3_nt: TGCAGTGCTAGTTCGGACAGGGCTAACTATGGCTACACCTTC; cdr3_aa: CSASSDRANYGYTF
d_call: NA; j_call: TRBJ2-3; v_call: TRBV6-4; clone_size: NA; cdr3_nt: TGTGCCAGCAGTGACTCTACAGGCCCCACAGATACGCAGTATTTT; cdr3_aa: CASSDSTGPTDTQYF
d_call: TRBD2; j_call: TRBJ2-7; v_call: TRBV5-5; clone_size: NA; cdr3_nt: TGTGCCAGCAGATTCAGAGCGGGAGGTAACTCCTACGAGCAGTACTTC; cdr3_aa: CASRFRAGGNSYEQYF
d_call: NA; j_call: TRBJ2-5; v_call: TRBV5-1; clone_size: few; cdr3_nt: TGCGCCAGCAGCTTGGAGTTCGGTGGGTTGGAGACCCAGTACTTC; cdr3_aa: CASSLEFGGLETQYF
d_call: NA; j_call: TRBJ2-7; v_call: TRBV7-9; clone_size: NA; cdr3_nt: TGTGCCAGCAGCTCACACCGGGACACCCAGCCCTACGAGCAGTACTTC; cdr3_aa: CASSSHRDTQPYEQYF
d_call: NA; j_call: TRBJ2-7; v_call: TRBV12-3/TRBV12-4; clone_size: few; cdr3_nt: TGTGCCAGCAGTTACCTTAGGATCTACGAGCAGTACTTC; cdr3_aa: CASSYLRIYEQYF
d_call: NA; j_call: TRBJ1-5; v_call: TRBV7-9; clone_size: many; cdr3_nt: TGTGCCAGCGGAGCGGGGAGGTATCAGCCCCAGCATTTT; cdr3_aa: CASGAGRYQPQHF
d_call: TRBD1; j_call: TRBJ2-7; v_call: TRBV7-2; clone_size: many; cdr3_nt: TGTGCCAGCAGCCTTGGACAGGGCATCTCCTACGAGCAGTACTTC; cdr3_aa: CASSLGQGISYEQYF
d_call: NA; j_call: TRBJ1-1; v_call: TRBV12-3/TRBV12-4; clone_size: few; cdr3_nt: TGTGCCAGCAGTCCCCCGGGGGCCCACTCCCCAAAGAACACTGAAGCTTTCTTT; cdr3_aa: CASSPPGAHSPKNTEAFF
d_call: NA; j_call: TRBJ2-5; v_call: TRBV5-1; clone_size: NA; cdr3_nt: TGCGCCAGCGGGGGGAGCGATCAAGAGACCCAGTACTTC; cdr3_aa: CASGGSDQETQYF
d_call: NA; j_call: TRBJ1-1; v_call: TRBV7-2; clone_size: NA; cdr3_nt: TGTGCCAGCAGATCACGGGGATCCACTGAAGCTTTCTTT; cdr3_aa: CASRSRGSTEAFF
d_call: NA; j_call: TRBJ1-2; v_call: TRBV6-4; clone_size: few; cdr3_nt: TGTGCCAGCAGCACAGCTACACGCTTCTATGGCTACACCTTC; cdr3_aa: CASSTATRFYGYTF
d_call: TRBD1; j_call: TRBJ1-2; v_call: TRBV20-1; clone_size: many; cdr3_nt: TGCAGTGCTAGCACAGGGGGTGGCTACACCTTC; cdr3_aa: CSASTGGGYTF
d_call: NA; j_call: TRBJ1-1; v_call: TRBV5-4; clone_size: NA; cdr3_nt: TGTGCCAGCAGCTTGGGGGGGGCCTACACTGAAGCTTTCTTT; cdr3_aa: CASSLGGAYTEAFF
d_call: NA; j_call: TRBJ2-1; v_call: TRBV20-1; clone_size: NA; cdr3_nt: TGCAGTGCTAGAAAGGCGGGACTGAACTTTAACAATGAGCAGTTCTTC; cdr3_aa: CSARKAGLNFNNEQFF
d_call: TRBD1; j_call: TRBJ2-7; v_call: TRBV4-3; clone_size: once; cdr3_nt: TGCGCCAGCAGCGGAAAGGGACAGGGGATCTACGAGCAGTACTTC; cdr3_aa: CASSGKGQGIYEQYF
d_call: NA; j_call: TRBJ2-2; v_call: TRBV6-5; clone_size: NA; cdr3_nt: TGTGCCAGCAGTTACGGGCCCCCAGGGTCGAACACCGGGGAGCTGTTTTTT; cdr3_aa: CASSYGPPGSNTGELFF
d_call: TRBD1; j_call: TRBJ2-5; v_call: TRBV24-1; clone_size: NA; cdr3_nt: TGTGCCACCAGCCTACGGGACAGGGGTATGGAGACCCAGTACTTC; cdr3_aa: CATSLRDRGMETQYF
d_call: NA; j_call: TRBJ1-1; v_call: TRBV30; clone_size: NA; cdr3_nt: TGTGCCTGGGGGACCACACAGAGGAACACTGAAGCTTTCTTT; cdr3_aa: CAWGTTQRNTEAFF
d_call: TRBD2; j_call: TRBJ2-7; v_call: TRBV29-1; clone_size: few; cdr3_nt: TGCAGCGTTGGGACTAGCGGGAGTACCGAGCAGTACTTC; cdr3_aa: CSVGTSGSTEQYF
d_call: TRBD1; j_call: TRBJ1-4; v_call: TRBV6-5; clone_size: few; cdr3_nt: TGTGCCAGCAGTTACTTGACAGGGGAGGGTGAAAAACTGTTTTTT; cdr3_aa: CASSYLTGEGEKLFF
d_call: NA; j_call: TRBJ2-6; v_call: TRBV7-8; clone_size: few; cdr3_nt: TGTGCCAGCAGCTTAGTAGTAGGGGCCAACGTCCTGACTTTC; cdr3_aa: CASSLVVGANVLTF
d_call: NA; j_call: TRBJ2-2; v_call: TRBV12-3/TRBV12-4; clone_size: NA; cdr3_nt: TGTGCCAGCAGTCAGCAGTCTGGCACCGGGGAGCTGTTTTTT; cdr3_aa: CASSQQSGTGELFF
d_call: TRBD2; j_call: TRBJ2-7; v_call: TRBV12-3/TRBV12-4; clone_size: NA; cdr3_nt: TGTGCCAGCAAACGGACTAGCGGTACCTACGAGCAGTACTTC; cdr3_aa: CASKRTSGTYEQYF
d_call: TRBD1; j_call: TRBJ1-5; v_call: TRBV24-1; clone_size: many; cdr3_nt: TGTGCCACCAGTGATGCCAGGGGGCGCTCTCAGCCCCAGCATTTT; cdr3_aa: CATSDARGRSQPQHF
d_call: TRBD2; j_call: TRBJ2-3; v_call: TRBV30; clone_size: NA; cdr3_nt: TGTGCCAGGAGACTAGCGGGGGTAGATACGCAGTATTTT; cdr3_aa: CARRLAGVDTQYF
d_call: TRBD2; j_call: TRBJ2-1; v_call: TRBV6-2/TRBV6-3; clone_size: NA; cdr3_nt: TGTGCCAGCAGCCGGGGACTAGCGGGAATGAGCAATGAGCAGTTCTTC; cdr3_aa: CASSRGLAGMSNEQFF
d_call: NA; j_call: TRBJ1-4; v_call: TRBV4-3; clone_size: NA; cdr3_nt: TGCGCCAGCAGCCAAGACCGTCAACTTAATGAAAAACTGTTTTTT; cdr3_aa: CASSQDRQLNEKLFF
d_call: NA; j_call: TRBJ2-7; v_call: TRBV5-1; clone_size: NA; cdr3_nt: TGCGCCAGCAGCTTATTACAGACCTACGAGCAGTACTTC; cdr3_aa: CASSLLQTYEQYF
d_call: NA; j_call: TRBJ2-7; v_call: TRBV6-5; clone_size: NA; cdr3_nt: TGTGCCAGCAGACGGTACTACGAGCAGTACTTC; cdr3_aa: CASRRYYEQYF
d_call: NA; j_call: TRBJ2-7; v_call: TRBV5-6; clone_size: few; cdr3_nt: TGTGCCAGCAGCTTGGGTGTACTACCCTACGAGCAGTACTTC; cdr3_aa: CASSLGVLPYEQYF
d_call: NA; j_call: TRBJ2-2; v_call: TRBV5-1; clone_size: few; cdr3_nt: TGCGCCAGCAGCTTGGAAGCGAACACCGGGGAGCTGTTTTTT; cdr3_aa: CASSLEANTGELFF
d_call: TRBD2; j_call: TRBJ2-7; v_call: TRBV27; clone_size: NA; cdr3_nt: TGTGCCAGCAGCTGGGGGGCGGGGGGCCACGAGCAGTACTTC; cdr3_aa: CASSWGAGGHEQYF
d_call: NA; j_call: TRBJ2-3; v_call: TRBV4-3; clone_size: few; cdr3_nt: TGCGCCAGCAGCCAAGATCACGGGGGCACAGATACGCAGTATTTT; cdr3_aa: CASSQDHGGTDTQYF
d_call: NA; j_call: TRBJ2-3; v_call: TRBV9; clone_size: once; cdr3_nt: TGTGCCAGCAGCGTGAACACCGGAACCACAGATACGCAGTATTTT; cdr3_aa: CASSVNTGTTDTQYF
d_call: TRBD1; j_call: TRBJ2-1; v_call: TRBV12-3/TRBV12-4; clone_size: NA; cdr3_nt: TGTGCCAGCAGGCCTCGGACAGGGGGGGTAAATGAGCAGTCCTTC; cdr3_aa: CASRPRTGGVNEQSF
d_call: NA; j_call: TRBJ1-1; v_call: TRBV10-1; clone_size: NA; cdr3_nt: TGCGCCAGCAGTGGTAGCGGGACTTCTGAAGCTTTCTTT; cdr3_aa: CASSGSGTSEAFF
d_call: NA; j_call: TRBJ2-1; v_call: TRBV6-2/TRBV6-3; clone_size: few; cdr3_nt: TGTGCCAGCAGTTACTCGATTGGGGCGGCCTACAATGAGCAGTTCTTC; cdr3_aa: CASSYSIGAAYNEQFF
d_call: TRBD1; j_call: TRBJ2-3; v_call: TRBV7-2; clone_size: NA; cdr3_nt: TGTGCCAGCAGCTCCTCGACAGGGGGCTTTAGCACAGATACGCAGTATTTT; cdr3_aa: CASSSSTGGFSTDTQYF
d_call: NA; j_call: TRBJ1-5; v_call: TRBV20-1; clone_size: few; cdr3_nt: TGCAGTGCTGACCCGGGTTACGGTCAGCCCCAGCATTTT; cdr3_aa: CSADPGYGQPQHF
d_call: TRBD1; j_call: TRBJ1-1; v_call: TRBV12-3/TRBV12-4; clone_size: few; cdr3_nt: TGTGCCAGCAGTTCTGGGACAGTCCTCAGCACTGAAGCTTTCTTT; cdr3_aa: CASSSGTVLSTEAFF
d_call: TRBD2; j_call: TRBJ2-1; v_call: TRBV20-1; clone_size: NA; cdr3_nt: TGCAGTGCTAGACCACCGGGACTAGCCTACAATGAGCAGTTCTTC; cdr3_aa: CSARPPGLAYNEQFF
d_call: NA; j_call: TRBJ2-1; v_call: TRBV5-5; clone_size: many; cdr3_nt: TGTGCCAGCAGCTTCGCCGGGACACGGGGATACAATGAGCAGTTCTTC; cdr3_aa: CASSFAGTRGYNEQFF